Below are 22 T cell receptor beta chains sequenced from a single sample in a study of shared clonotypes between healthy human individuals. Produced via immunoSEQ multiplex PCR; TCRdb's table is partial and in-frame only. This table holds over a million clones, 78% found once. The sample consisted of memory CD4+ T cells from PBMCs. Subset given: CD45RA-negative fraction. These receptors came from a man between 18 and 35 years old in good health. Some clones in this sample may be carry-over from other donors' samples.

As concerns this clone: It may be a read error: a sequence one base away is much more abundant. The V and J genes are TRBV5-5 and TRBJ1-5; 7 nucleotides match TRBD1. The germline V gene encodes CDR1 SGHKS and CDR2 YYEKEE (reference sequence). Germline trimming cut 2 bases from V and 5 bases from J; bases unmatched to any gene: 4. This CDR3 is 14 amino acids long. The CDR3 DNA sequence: TGTGCCAGCAGCTTAGGGCAGGGGGATCAGCCCCAGCATTTT. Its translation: CASSLGQGDQPQHF.

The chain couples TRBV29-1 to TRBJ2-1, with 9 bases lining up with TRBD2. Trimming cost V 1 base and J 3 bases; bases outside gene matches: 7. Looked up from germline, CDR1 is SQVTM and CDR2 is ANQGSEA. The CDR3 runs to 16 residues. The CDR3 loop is CSVEGGPSGDYNEQFF. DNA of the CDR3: TGCAGCGTTGAAGGAGGGCCTAGCGGGGACTACAATGAGCAGTTCTTC.

The CDR3: CASSLERGGGEKLFF. CDR3 nucleotide sequence: TGTGCCAGCAGTTTAGAAAGGGGCGGAGGGGAAAAACTGTTTTTT. V and J are TRBV27 and TRBJ1-4, with D possibly TRBD1 on 5 matching bases. CDR3 size: 15 residues. The V and J ends lost 2 bases and 8 bases respectively, with 15 bases between them. Germline V gives CDR1 MNHEY, CDR2 SMNVEV (reference sequence).

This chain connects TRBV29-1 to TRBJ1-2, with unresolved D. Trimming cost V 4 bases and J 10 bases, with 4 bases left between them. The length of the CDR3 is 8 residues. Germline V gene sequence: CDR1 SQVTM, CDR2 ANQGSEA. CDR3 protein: CSVGPYTF. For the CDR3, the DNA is TGCAGCGTTGGGCCCTACACCTTC.

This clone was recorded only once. The CDR3 coding sequence is TGTGCCAGCAGCTGGGCCGCCCAAGAGACCCAGTACTTC. This translates into CASSWAAQETQYF. The rearrangement joins TRBV7-9 to TRBJ2-5; D unresolved. Trimming removed 4 bases at V and 1 base at J, with 7 bases between. This CDR3 has 13 residues. Germline CDR1 and CDR2: SEHNR and FQNEAQ (reference sequence). The whole variable domain, remainder taken from reference TRBV7-9 and TRBJ2-5, is DTGVSQNPRHKITKRGQNVTFRCDPISEHNRLYWYRQTLGQGPEFLTYFQNEAQLEKSRLLSDRFSAERPKGSFSTLEIQRTEQGDSAMYLCASSWAAQETQYFGPGTRLLVL.

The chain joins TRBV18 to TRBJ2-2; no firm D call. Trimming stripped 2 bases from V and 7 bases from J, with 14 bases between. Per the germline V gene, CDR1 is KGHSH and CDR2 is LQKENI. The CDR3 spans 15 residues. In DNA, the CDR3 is TGTGCCAGCTCACCAATCAGGAGCGCTGTCGGGGAGCTGTTTTTT. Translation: CASSPIRSAVGELFF.

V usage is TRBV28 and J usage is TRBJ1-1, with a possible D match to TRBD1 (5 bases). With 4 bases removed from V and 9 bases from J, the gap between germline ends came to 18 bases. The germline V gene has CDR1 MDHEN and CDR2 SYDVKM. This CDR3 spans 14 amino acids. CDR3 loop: CASSSPPTDFQAFF. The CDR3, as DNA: TGTGCCAGCAGTTCCCCCCCGACAGATTTTCAAGCTTTCTTT.

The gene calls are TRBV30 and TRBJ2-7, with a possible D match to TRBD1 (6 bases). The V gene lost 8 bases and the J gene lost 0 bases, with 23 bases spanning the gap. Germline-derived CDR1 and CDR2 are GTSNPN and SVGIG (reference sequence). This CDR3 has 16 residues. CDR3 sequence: CAGGFLSRATSYEQYF. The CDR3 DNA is TGTGCCGGGGGCTTTTTAAGTAGGGCGACCTCCTACGAGCAGTACTTC.

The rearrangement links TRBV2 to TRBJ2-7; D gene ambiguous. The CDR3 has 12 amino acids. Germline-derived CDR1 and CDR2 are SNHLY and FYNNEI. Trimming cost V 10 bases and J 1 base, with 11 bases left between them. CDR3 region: CATREQSYEQYF. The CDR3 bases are TGTGCCACCAGAGAGCAATCCTACGAGCAGTACTTC. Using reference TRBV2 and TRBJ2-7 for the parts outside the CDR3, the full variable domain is EPEVTQTPSHQVTQMGQEVILRCVPISNHLYFYWYRQILGQKVEFLVSFYNNEISEKSEIFDDQFSVERPDGSNFTLKIRSTKLEDSAMYFCATREQSYEQYFGPGTRLTVT.

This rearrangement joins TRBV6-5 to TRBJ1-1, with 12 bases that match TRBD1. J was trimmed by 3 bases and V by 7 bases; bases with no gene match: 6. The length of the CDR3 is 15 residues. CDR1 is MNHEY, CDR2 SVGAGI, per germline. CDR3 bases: TGTGCCAGCAATATGGGACAGGGGGCTTACACTGAAGCTTTCTTT. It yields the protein CASNMGQGAYTEAFF.

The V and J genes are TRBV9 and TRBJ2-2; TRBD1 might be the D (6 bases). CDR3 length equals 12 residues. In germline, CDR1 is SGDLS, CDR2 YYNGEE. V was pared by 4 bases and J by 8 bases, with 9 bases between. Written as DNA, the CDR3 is TGTGCCAGCAGCACCCAGGGGGGGGAGCTGTTTTTT. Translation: CASSTQGGELFF.

For the CDR3, the DNA is TGTGCCAGCAGCCCCAACCCTGGACAGGCGAACACCGGGGAGCTGTTTTTT. Its translation is CASSPNPGQANTGELFF. The chain has TRBV13 and TRBJ2-2; TRBD1 aligns across 7 bases. CDR3 length: 17 amino acids. The ends lost 5 bases at V and 0 bases at J; junction bases unmatched: 9. The germline V gene has CDR1 PRHDT and CDR2 FYEKMQ (reference sequence).

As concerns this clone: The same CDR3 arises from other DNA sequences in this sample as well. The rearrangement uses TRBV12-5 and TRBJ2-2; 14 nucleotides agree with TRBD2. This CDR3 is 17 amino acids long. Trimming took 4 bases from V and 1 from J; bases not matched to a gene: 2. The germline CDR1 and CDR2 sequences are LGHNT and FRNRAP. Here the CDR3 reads CASGSGTSGRNTGELFF. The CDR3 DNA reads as TGTGCTAGTGGTTCTGGGACTAGCGGGAGGAACACCGGGGAGCTGTTTTTT.

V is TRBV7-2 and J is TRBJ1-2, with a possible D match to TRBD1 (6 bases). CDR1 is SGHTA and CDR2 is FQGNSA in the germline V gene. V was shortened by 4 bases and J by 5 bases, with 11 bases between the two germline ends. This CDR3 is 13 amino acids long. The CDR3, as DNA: TGTGCCAGCAGCTCAGGGGAGGGGTATGGCTACACCTTC. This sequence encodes CASSSGEGYGYTF.

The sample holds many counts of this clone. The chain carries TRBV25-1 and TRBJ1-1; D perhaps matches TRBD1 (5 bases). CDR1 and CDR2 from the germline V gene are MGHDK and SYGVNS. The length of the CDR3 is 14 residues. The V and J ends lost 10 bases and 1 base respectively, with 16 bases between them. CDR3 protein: CAIIAGLQNTEAFF. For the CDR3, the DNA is TGTGCCATAATCGCGGGACTGCAGAACACTGAAGCTTTCTTT.

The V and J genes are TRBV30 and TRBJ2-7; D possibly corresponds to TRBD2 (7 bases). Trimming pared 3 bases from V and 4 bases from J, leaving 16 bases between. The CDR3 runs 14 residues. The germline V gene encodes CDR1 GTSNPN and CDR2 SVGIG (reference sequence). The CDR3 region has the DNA TGTGCCTGGAGGGTTCAGGGAGGGGGTTACGAGCAGTACTTC. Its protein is CAWRVQGGGYEQYF.

This chain's CDR3 is CASSLVGSRVSNYGYTF. CDR3 nucleotides: TGTGCCAGCAGCTTGGTCGGCAGCCGAGTTTCTAACTATGGCTACACCTTC. V gene TRBV5-6 combines with J gene TRBJ1-2; D call uncertain. The V and J ends lost 0 bases and 0 bases respectively, with 15 bases between them. The CDR3 spans 17 residues. CDR1 and CDR2 from the germline V gene are SGHDT and YYEEEE.

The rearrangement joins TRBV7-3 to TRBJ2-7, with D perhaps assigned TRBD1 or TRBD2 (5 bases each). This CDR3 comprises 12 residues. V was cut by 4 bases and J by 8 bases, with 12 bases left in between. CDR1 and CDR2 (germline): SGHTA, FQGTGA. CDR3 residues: CASSSHGGQQYF. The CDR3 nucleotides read TGTGCCAGCAGCTCCCATGGGGGTCAGCAGTACTTC.

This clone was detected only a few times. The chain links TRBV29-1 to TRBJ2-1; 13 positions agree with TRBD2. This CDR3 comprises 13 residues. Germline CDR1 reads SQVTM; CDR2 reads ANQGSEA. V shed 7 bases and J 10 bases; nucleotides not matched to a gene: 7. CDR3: CSAGLAGAGEQFF. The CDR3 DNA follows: TGCAGCGCTGGACTAGCGGGAGCCGGAGAGCAGTTCTTC.

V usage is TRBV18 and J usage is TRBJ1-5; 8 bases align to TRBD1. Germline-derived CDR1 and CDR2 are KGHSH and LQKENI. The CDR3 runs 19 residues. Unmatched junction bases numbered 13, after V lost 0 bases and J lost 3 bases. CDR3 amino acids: CASSPPGVGPGQANQPQHF. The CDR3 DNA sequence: TGTGCCAGCTCACCACCGGGTGTAGGTCCGGGACAGGCCAATCAGCCCCAGCATTTT.

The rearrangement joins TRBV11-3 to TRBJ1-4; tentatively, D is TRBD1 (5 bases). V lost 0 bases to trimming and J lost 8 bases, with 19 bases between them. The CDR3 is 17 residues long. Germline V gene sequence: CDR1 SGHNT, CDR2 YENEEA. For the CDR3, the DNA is TGTGCCAGCAGCTTAGAGTGGCCGCCGGGGCGGGGCGAAAAACTGTTTTTT. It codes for CASSLEWPPGRGEKLFF.

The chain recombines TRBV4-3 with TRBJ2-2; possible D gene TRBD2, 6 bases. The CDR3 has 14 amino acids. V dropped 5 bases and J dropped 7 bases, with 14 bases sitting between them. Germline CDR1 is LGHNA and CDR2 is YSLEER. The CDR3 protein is CASSAERGIGELFF. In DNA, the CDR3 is TGCGCCAGCAGCGCTGAACGGGGGATCGGGGAGCTGTTTTTT.